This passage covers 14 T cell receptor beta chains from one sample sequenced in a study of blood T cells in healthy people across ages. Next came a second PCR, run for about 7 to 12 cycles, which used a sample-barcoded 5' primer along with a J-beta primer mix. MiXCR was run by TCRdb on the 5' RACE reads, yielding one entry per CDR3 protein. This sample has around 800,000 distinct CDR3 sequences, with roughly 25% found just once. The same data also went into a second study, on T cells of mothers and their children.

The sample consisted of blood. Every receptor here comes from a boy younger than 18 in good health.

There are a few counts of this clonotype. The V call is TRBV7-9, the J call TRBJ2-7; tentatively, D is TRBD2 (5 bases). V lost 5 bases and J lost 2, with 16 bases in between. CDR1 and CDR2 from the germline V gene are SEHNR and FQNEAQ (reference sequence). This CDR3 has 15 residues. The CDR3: CASSPLEESPYEQYF. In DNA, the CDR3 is TGTGCCAGCAGCCCATTGGAGGAAAGTCCCTACGAGCAGTACTTC.

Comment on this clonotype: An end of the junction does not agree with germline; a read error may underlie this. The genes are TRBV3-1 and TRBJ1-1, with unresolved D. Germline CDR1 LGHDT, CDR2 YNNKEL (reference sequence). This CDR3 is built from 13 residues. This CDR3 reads CASSQDGRAEALF. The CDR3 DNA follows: TGTGCCAGCAGCCAAGATGGGAGGGCTGAAGCTCTCTTT.

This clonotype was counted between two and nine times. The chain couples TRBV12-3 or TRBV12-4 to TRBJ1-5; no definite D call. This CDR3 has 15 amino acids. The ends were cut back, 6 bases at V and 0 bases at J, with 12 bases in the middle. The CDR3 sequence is CASSPELVSNQPQHF. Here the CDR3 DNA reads TGTGCCAGCAGCCCCGAGTTGGTTAGCAATCAGCCCCAGCATTTT.

The CDR3 region has the DNA TGCGCCAGCAGTTGGGGAGGGGGTGACTACAATGAGCAGTTCTTC. Its protein product is CASSWGGGDYNEQFF. The rearrangement links TRBV5-1 to TRBJ2-1; tentatively, D is TRBD2 (7 bases). The V end was cut by 5 bases, the J end by 3 bases, with 15 bases between. Germline V gene sequence: CDR1 SGHRS, CDR2 YFSETQ. The CDR3 length is 15 residues.

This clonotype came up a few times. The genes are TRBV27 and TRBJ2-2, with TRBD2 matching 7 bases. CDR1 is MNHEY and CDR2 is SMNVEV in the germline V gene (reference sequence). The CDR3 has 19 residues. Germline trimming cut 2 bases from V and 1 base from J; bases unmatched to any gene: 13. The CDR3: CASSLRHHPWGGNTGELFF. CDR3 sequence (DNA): TGTGCCAGCAGTTTACGGCACCATCCATGGGGGGGGAACACCGGGGAGCTGTTTTTT.

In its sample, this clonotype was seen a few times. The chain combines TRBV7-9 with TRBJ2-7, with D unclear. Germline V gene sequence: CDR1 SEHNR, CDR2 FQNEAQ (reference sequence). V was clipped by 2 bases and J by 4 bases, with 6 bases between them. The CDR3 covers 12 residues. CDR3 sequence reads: CASSLSIYEQYF. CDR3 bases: TGTGCCAGCAGCTTATCCATTTACGAGCAGTACTTC.

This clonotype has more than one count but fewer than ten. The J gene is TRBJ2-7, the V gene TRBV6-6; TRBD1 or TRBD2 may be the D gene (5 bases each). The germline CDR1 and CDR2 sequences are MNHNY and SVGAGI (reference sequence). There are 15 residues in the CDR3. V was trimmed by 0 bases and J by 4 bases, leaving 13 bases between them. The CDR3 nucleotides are TGTGCCAGCAGTTACTCGAGTGGGGGTGTTTACGAGCAGTACTTC. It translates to CASSYSSGGVYEQYF.

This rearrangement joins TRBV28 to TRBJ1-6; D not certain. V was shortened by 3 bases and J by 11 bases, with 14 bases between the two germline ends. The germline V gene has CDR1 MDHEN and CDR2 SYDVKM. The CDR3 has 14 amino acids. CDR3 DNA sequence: TGTGCCAGCAGTTTGGACGGCTTCGCGCCACCCCTCCACTTT. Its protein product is CASSLDGFAPPLHF.

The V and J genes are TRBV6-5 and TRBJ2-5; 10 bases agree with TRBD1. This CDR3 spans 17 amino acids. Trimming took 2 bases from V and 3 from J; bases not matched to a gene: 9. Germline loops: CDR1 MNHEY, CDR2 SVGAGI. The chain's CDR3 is CASSYGTGAPSEETQYF. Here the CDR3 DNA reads TGTGCCAGCAGTTACGGGACAGGGGCCCCTTCTGAAGAGACCCAGTACTTC.

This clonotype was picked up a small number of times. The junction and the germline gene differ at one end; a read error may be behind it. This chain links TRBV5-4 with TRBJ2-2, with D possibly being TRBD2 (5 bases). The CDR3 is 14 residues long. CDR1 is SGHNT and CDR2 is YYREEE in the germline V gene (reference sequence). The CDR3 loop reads CACSSDLNTGELFF. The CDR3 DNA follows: TGTGCCTGCAGCTCGGACTTAAACACCGGGGAGCTGTTTTTT.

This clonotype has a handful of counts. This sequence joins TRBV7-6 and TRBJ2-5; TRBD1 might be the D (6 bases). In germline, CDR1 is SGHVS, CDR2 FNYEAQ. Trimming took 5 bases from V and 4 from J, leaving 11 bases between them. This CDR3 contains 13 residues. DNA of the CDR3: TGTGCCAGCAGCCAACAGGGCGGAGAGACCCAGTACTTC. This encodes CASSQQGGETQYF. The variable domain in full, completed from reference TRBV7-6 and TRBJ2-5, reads GAGVSQSPRYKVTKRGQDVALRCDPISGHVSLYWYRQALGQGPEFLTYFNYEAQQDKSGLPNDRFSAERPEGSISTLTIQRTEQRDSAMYRCASSQQGGETQYFGPGTRLLVL.

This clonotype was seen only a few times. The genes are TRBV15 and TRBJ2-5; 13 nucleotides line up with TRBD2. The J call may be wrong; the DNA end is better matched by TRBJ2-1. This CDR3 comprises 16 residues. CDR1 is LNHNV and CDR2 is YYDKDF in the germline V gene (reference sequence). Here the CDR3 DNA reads TGTGCCACCAGCAGAGAAACTAGCGGGGGGGCAAATGAGCAGTTCTTC. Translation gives CATSRETSGGANEQFF.

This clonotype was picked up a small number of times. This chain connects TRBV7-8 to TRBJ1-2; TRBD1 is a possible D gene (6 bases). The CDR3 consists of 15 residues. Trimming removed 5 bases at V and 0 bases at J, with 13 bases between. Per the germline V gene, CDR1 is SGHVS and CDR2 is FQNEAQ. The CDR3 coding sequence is TGTGCCAGCAGCCCGAGGGGGGCAGCTAACTATGGCTACACCTTC. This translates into CASSPRGAANYGYTF.

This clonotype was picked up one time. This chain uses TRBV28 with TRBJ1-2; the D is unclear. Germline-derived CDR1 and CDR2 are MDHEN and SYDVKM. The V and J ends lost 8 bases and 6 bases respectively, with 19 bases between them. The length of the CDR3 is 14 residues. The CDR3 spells CASATSSTLDGYTF. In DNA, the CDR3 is TGTGCCAGCGCCACCTCCTCCACCCTAGATGGCTACACCTTC.